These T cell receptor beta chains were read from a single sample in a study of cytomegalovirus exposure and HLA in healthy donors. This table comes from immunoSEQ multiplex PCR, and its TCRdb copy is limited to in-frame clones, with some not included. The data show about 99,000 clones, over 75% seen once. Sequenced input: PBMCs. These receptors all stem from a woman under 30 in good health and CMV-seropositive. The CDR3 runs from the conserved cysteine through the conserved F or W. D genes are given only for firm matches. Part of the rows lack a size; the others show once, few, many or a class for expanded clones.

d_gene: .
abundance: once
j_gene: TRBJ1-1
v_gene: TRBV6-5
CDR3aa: CASSFSLGASVEAFF
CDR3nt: TGTGCCAGCAGTTTCTCCCTAGGGGCGTCTGTTGAAGCTTTCTTT

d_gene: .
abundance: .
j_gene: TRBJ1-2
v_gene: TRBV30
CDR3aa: CAWSVGAANYGYTF
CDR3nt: TGTGCCTGGAGTGTAGGGGCGGCTAACTATGGCTACACCTTC

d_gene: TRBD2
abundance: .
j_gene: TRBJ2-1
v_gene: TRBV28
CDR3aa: CASTPGLAGVRNEQFF
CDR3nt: TGTGCCAGCACCCCGGGACTAGCGGGAGTAAGGAATGAGCAGTTCTTC

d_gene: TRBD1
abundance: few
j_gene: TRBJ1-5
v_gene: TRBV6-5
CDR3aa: CASSRTGEGNQPQHF
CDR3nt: TGTGCCAGCAGTCGGACAGGGGAGGGCAATCAGCCCCAGCATTTT

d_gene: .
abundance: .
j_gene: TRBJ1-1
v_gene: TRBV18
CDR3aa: CASSPVGVANTEAFF
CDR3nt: TGTGCCAGCTCACCAGTCGGGGTGGCGAACACTGAAGCTTTCTTT

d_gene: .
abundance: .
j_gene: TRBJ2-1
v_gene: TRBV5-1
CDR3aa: CASSSSPTGTYNEQFF
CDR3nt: TGCGCCAGCAGCTCCAGTCCGACGGGGACCTACAATGAGCAGTTCTTC

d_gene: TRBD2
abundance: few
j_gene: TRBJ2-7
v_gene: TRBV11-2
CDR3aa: CASSFSSGTRDWYEQYF
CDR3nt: TGTGCCAGCAGCTTTAGTAGCGGGACCCGAGATTGGTACGAGCAGTACTTC

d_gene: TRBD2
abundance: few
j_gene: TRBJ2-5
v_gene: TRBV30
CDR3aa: CAWSVRMGGRAGQETQYF
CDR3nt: TGTGCCTGGAGTGTACGGATGGGGGGGAGGGCCGGGCAAGAGACCCAGTACTTC

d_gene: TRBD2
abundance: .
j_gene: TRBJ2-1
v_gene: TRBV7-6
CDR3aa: CASSLGRTSGNHEQFF
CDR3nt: TGTGCCAGCAGCTTAGGGCGGACTAGCGGGAACCATGAGCAGTTCTTC

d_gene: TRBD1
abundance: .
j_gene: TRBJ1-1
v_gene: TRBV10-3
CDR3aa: CAISATGGSEAFF
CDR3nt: TGTGCCATCAGTGCGACAGGGGGCTCTGAAGCTTTCTTT

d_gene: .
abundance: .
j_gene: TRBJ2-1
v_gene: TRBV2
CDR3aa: CASIRGSVSNEQFF
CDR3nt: TGTGCCAGCATCCGAGGGAGTGTTTCCAATGAGCAGTTCTTC

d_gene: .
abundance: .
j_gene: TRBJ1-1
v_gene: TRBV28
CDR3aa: CASSFWGLEAFF
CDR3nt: TGTGCCAGCAGTTTCTGGGGGCTCGAGGCTTTCTTT

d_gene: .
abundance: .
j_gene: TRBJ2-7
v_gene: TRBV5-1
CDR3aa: CASSRDRPYEQYF
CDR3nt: TGCGCCAGCAGCCGCGACAGGCCCTACGAGCAGTACTTC

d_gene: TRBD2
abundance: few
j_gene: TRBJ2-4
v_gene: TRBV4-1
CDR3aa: CASSPGLAGGPGENIQYF
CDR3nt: TGCGCCAGCAGCCCGGGACTAGCGGGAGGGCCCGGCGAAAACATTCAGTACTTC

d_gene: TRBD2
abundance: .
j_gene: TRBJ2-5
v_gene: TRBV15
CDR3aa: CATSRLGTSGGETQYF
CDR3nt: TGTGCCACCAGCAGGTTGGGGACTAGCGGAGGGGAGACCCAGTACTTC